Listed below are T cell receptor beta chains from one sample, sequenced in a study of tumor and adjacent non-tumor tissue in lung cancer. TCRdb reprocessed the multiplex PCR reads via MiXCR and lists one record per CDR3 protein. The table lists about 110,000 distinct CDR3 sequences, approximately 84% of them singletons. Sequenced: lung tumor tissue. These receptors all stem from a man between 65 and 85 years old with non-small cell lung cancer. Each CDR3 is given with its conserved first and last residue. Each record gives: J gene, D gene, clone size, V gene, CDR3 protein, CDR3 DNA. D genes are given only for firm matches. Clone size is shown for a subset of rows, as once, few, many or a class of expanded clone.

j_gene: TRBJ1-5; d_gene: -; abundance: -; v_gene: TRBV6-1; CDR3aa: CASRARQTGNQPQHF; CDR3nt: TGTGCCAGCAGGGCCAGACAGACCGGCAATCAGCCCCAGCATTTT
j_gene: TRBJ2-5; d_gene: -; abundance: -; v_gene: TRBV12-3/TRBV12-4; CDR3aa: CACRKSDHPTCGLPQETQYF; CDR3nt: TGTGCCTGCAGAAAAAGCGATCACCCGACTTGCGGGCTTCCCCAGGAGACCCAGTACTTC
j_gene: TRBJ2-1; d_gene: TRBD2; abundance: -; v_gene: TRBV11-3; CDR3aa: CASSLLGTSGDCNEQFF; CDR3nt: TGTGCCAGCAGCCTCCTAGGGACTAGCGGGGACTGCAATGAGCAATTCTTC
j_gene: TRBJ2-5; d_gene: TRBD1; abundance: -; v_gene: TRBV12-3/TRBV12-4; CDR3aa: CASRSGQGSTQYF; CDR3nt: TGTGCCAGCAGATCCGGACAGGGCTCCACCCAATACTTC
j_gene: TRBJ1-1; d_gene: -; abundance: many; v_gene: TRBV30; CDR3aa: CAWSRDSGEAFF; CDR3nt: TGTGCCTGGAGTCGGGACTCAGGTGAAGCTTTCTTT
j_gene: TRBJ2-5; d_gene: TRBD1; abundance: -; v_gene: TRBV11-2; CDR3aa: CASSLQGAQREAHYF; CDR3nt: TGTGCCAGCAGCTTACAGGGGGCGCAGCGAGAGGCCCACTATTTC
j_gene: TRBJ2-7; d_gene: -; abundance: -; v_gene: TRBV6-1; CDR3aa: CASSEAQGTREHCF; CDR3nt: TGTGCCAGCAGTGAAGCACAAGGAACAAGGGAGCATTGCTTC
j_gene: TRBJ1-5; d_gene: -; abundance: -; v_gene: TRBV11-2; CDR3aa: CASSLDPGPNQPQHF; CDR3nt: TGTGCCAGCAGCCTGGATCCGGGTCCCAATCAGCCCCAGCATTTT
j_gene: TRBJ2-3; d_gene: -; abundance: -; v_gene: TRBV6-6; CDR3aa: CTSSPEPSGFIQPQYF; CDR3nt: TGTACCAGCAGTCCAGAACCTTCAGGGTTTATTCAGCCCCAGTATTTT
j_gene: TRBJ2-2; d_gene: TRBD2; abundance: -; v_gene: TRBV4-2; CDR3aa: CASRQVGVAGDTGELFF; CDR3nt: TGTGCCAGCAGGCAAGTTGGGGTAGCGGGGGACACCGGGGAGCTGTTTTTT
j_gene: TRBJ2-3; d_gene: -; abundance: -; v_gene: TRBV6-2/TRBV6-3; CDR3aa: CASFPGGPGTDTQYF; CDR3nt: TGTGCCAGTTTTCCCGGCGGGCCGGGAACAGATACGCAATATTTT
j_gene: TRBJ2-4; d_gene: -; abundance: -; v_gene: TRBV5-6; CDR3aa: CASSSTKQLAKNIHYF; CDR3nt: TGTGCCAGCAGCTCCACAAAGCAACTAGCCAAAAACATTCACTACTTC
j_gene: TRBJ1-1; d_gene: TRBD1; abundance: -; v_gene: TRBV20-1; CDR3aa: CSARDGETGDSNTYAFF; CDR3nt: TGCAGTGCTAGAGATGGCGAGACAGGGGACTCGAACACTTATGCTTTCTTT
j_gene: TRBJ1-2; d_gene: -; abundance: -; v_gene: TRBV10-1; CDR3aa: CASSESTGQAYGYTF; CDR3nt: TGCGCCAGCAGTGAGTCGACAGGCCAAGCATATGGCTATACCTTC
j_gene: TRBJ2-3; d_gene: TRBD1; abundance: -; v_gene: TRBV10-2; CDR3aa: CASSDPGQDRDTQNF; CDR3nt: TGCGCCAGCAGCGATCCGGGACAGGACAGAGATACGCAGAATTTT
j_gene: TRBJ1-1; d_gene: TRBD1; abundance: -; v_gene: TRBV13; CDR3aa: CVSSPGTGSNTEVLF; CDR3nt: TGTGTCAGCAGCCCTGGGACAGGTTCGAACACTGAAGTTTTATTT
j_gene: TRBJ1-4; d_gene: TRBD1; abundance: -; v_gene: TRBV6-1; CDR3aa: CASSGQGAGNEKLFF; CDR3nt: TGTGCCAGCAGTGGGCAGGGGGCGGGTAATGAAAAACTGTTTTTT
j_gene: TRBJ1-6; d_gene: TRBD1; abundance: -; v_gene: TRBV29-1; CDR3aa: CSIRGQGSSPLHF; CDR3nt: TGCAGCATTAGGGGACAGGGTAGCTCACCCCTCCACTTT
j_gene: TRBJ2-2; d_gene: TRBD2; abundance: -; v_gene: TRBV6-5; CDR3aa: CASSYFGTSGGGYFKGELTF; CDR3nt: TGTGCCAGCAGTTACTTCGGGACTAGCGGGGGGGGGTACTTTAAAGGGGAGCTGACCTTT
j_gene: TRBJ1-1; d_gene: -; abundance: -; v_gene: TRBV12-3/TRBV12-4; CDR3aa: CASSFLDTQEAFF; CDR3nt: TGCGCCAGCAGTTTTCTGGACACACAGGAAGCTTTCTTT
j_gene: TRBJ1-2; d_gene: -; abundance: -; v_gene: TRBV6-5; CDR3aa: CASSYFTGSNYGYTF; CDR3nt: TGTGCCAGCAGTTACTTTACAGGGTCTAACTATGGCTACACCTTC
j_gene: TRBJ2-3; d_gene: -; abundance: -; v_gene: TRBV10-1; CDR3aa: CASSESKQVEDTQYF; CDR3nt: TGCGCCAGCAGTGAGTCGAAGCAGGTCGAAGATACGCAGTATTTT
j_gene: TRBJ2-3; d_gene: TRBD1; abundance: -; v_gene: TRBV10-3; CDR3aa: CAISAGGTVTQFF; CDR3nt: TGTGCCATCAGTGCAGGGGGCACCGTTACGCAGTTTTTT
j_gene: TRBJ2-7; d_gene: TRBD1; abundance: -; v_gene: TRBV28; CDR3aa: CASSSQGAREQYF; CDR3nt: TGTGCCAGCAGTTCCCAGGGGGCGAGGGAGCAGTACTTC
j_gene: TRBJ2-5; d_gene: TRBD2; abundance: -; v_gene: TRBV10-3; CDR3aa: CAISSSGKETQYF; CDR3nt: TGTGCCATCAGTTCTAGCGGGAAGGAGACCCAGTACTTC
j_gene: TRBJ1-5; d_gene: -; abundance: -; v_gene: TRBV4-2; CDR3aa: CASNLQGTGDQPQHF; CDR3nt: TGTGCCAGCAACCTTCAAGGGACTGGGGATCAACCCCAGCATTTT
j_gene: TRBJ2-5; d_gene: -; abundance: -; v_gene: TRBV29-1; CDR3aa: CSDKPYHQSGQETQYF; CDR3nt: TGCAGCGACAAGCCCTACCACCAGTCAGGTCAAGAGACCCAGTACTTC
j_gene: TRBJ2-2; d_gene: -; abundance: -; v_gene: TRBV11-2; CDR3aa: CASSPNGTYTGDLFF; CDR3nt: TGTGCCAGCAGCCCAAACGGAACGTACACCGGGGACCTCTTTTTT
j_gene: TRBJ2-1; d_gene: -; abundance: many; v_gene: TRBV5-1; CDR3aa: CASSPTRGQLISYNEQFF; CDR3nt: TGCGCCAGCAGCCCAACCCGAGGACAGTTGATCTCCTACAATGAGCAGTTCTTC
j_gene: TRBJ1-5; d_gene: -; abundance: -; v_gene: TRBV11-3; CDR3aa: CASSSDLGVSQPQHF; CDR3nt: TGTGCCAGCAGCTCAGATTTGGGGGTGTCTCAGCCCCAACATTTC
j_gene: TRBJ2-7; d_gene: -; abundance: many; v_gene: TRBV5-4; CDR3aa: CASSLQRGRAYEQYF; CDR3nt: TGTGCCAGCAGCTTGCAACGCGGAAGGGCCTACGAGCAGTACTTC
j_gene: TRBJ1-6; d_gene: -; abundance: -; v_gene: TRBV6-9; CDR3aa: CASSYGSSEVSSNSPLHF; CDR3nt: TGTGCCAGCAGCTATGGTTCCAGCGAGGTTTCTTCTAATTCACCCCTCCACTTT
j_gene: TRBJ2-1; d_gene: -; abundance: -; v_gene: TRBV11-2; CDR3aa: CASRRAPLTNEQFF; CDR3nt: TGTGCCAGCAGACGGGCGCCCCTCACCAATGAGCAGTTCTTC
j_gene: TRBJ2-5; d_gene: -; abundance: -; v_gene: TRBV12-3/TRBV12-4; CDR3aa: CTNSLNIGETQYF; CDR3nt: TGTACCAACAGTCTGAATATAGGAGAGACCCAGTACTTC
j_gene: TRBJ1-1; d_gene: -; abundance: -; v_gene: TRBV29-1; CDR3aa: CSVKRDSNTETFF; CDR3nt: TGCAGCGTTAAGAGGGATTCGAACACTGAAACTTTCTTT
j_gene: TRBJ2-5; d_gene: -; abundance: -; v_gene: TRBV5-4; CDR3aa: CASTLGLGETQYF; CDR3nt: TGTGCCAGCACTCTTGGGTTGGGGGAGACCCAGTACTTC
j_gene: TRBJ2-3; d_gene: -; abundance: -; v_gene: TRBV4-1; CDR3aa: CDNSQDRGRPLDTQYF; CDR3nt: TGCGACAACAGCCAAGATCGGGGGAGACCCTTGGATACGCAGTATTTT
j_gene: TRBJ2-5; d_gene: TRBD1; abundance: -; v_gene: TRBV5-4; CDR3aa: CVSSPWDSQNTQYF; CDR3nt: TGTGTCAGCAGCCCCTGGGACAGTCAAAATACCCAGTACTTC
j_gene: TRBJ1-4; d_gene: -; abundance: -; v_gene: TRBV4-2; CDR3aa: CAGSQVPLGVANEKLFF; CDR3nt: TGTGCCGGCAGCCAAGTGCCGTTGGGGGTAGCTAACGAAAAACTGTTTTTT
j_gene: TRBJ2-2; d_gene: -; abundance: -; v_gene: TRBV5-4; CDR3aa: CASSGIRDTWELFF; CDR3nt: TGTGCCAGCAGCGGGATTAGGGACACCTGGGAACTGTTTTTT
j_gene: TRBJ2-4; d_gene: -; abundance: -; v_gene: TRBV28; CDR3aa: CASSSYPLVKNIHYF; CDR3nt: TGTGCCAGCAGTTCCTACCCTCTAGTCAAAAACATTCACTACTTC
j_gene: TRBJ2-1; d_gene: -; abundance: -; v_gene: TRBV4-3; CDR3aa: CASSQVAIVGDEQFF; CDR3nt: TGCGCCAGCAGCCAAGTTGCTATCGTTGGGGATGAGCAGTTCTTC
j_gene: TRBJ2-1; d_gene: TRBD2; abundance: medium-sized; v_gene: TRBV6-2/TRBV6-3; CDR3aa: CASSDRTSGSKDEQFF; CDR3nt: TGTGCCAGCAGTGACAGGACTAGCGGGAGTAAGGATGAGCAGTTCTTC
j_gene: TRBJ1-6; d_gene: -; abundance: -; v_gene: TRBV11-2; CDR3aa: CASSSRTGGSSYNSPLHF; CDR3nt: TGCGCCAGCAGCTCGAGGACTGGGGGAAGCTCCTATAATTCACCCCTCCACTTT
j_gene: TRBJ2-7; d_gene: -; abundance: -; v_gene: TRBV20-1; CDR3aa: CSARDGATDSYGQYF; CDR3nt: TGCAGTGCTAGAGATGGTGCGACAGACAGCTACGGGCAGTACTTC